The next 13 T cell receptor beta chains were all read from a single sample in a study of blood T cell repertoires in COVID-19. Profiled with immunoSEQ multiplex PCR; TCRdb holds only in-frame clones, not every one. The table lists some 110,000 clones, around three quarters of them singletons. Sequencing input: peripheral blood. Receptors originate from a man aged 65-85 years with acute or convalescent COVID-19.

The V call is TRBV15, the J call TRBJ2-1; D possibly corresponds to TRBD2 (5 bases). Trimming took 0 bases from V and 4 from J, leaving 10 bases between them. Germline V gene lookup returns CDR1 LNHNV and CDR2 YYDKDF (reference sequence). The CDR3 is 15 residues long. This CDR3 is CATSRDVGGYNEQFF. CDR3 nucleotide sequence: TGTGCCACCAGCAGAGATGTAGGCGGGTACAATGAGCAGTTCTTC.

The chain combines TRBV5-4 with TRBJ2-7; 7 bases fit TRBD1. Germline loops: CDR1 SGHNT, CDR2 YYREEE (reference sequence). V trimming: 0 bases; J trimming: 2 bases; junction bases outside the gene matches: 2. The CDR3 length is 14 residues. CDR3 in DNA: TGTGCCAGCAGCTTGGGGCAGGGGGCCTACGAGCAGTACTTC. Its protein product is CASSLGQGAYEQYF.

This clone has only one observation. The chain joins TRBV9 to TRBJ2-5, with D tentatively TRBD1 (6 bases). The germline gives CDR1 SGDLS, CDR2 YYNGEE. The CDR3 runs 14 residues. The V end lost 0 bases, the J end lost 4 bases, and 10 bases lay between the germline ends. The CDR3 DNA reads TGTGCCAGCAGCGTAGGACAGGTCGGAGAGACCCAGTACTTC. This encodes CASSVGQVGETQYF.

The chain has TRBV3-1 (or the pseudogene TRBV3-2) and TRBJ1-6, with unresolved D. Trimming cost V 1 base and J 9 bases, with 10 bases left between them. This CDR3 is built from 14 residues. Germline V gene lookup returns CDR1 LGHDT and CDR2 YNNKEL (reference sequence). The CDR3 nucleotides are TGTGCCAGCAGCCAAGCAGTGTTCTCTTCACCCCTCCACTTT. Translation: CASSQAVFSSPLHF.

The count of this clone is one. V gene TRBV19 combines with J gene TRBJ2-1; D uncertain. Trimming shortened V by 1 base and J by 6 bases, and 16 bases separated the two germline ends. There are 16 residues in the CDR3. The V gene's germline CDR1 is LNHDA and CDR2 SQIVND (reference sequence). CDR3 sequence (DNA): TGTGCCAGTAGTATAGCGGCGGATCCAAAAGGCAATGAGCAGTTCTTC. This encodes CASSIAADPKGNEQFF.

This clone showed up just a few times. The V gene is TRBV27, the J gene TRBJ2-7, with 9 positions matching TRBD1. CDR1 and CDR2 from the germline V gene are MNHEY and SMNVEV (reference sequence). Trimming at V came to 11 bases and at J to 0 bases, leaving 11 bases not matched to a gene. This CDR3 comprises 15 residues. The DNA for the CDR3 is TGTGCCTCTCGTGAAAGGGACAGGGCCTCCTACGAGCAGTACTTC. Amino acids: CASRERDRASYEQYF.

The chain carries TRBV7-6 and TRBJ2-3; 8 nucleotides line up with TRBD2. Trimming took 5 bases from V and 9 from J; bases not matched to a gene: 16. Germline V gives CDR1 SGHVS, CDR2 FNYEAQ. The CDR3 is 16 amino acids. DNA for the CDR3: TGTGCCAGCAGCCCGAATGGGGGCGGGGGGCTTGAGACGCAGTATTTT. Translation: CASSPNGGGGLETQYF.

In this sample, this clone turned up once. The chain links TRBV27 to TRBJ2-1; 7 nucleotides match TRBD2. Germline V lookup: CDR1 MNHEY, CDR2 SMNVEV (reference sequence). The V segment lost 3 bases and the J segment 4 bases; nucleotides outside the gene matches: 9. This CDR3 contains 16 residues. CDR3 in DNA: TGTGCCAGCAGTTTGTCGGGGAACGGGGGGTACAATGAGCAGTTCTTC. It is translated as CASSLSGNGGYNEQFF.

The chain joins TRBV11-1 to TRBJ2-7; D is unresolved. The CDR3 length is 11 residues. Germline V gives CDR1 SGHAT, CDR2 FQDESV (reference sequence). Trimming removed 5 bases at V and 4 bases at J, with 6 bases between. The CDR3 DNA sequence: TGTGCCAGCAGCGTCAGATACGAGCAGTACTTC. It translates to CASSVRYEQYF.

CDR3: CASSTGLAAYEQYF. The CDR3 DNA reads TGTGCCAGCAGTACAGGACTAGCGGCCTACGAGCAGTACTTC. The chain employs TRBV4-2 and TRBJ2-7; 10 positions agree with TRBD2. The V gene end was trimmed by 6 bases and the J gene end by 2 bases; junction bases not matched to a gene: 4. CDR1 and CDR2 from the germline V gene are LGHNA and YNFKEQ. The CDR3 length is 14 residues.

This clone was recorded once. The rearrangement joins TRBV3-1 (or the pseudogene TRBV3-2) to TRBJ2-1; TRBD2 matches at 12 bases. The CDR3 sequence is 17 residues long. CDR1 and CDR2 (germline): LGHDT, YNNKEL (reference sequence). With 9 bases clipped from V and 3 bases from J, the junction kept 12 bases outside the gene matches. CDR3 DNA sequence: TGTGCCAGTGGGGAGGCTAGCGGGAGGGGGTACTACAATGAGCAGTTCTTC. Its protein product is CASGEASGRGYYNEQFF.

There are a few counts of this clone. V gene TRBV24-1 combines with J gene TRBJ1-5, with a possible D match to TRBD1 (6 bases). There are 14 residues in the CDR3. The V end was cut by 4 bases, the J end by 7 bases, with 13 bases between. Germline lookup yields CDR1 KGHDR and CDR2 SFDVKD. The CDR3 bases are TGTGCCACCAGTGAGGAACAGGGTTCGCAGCCCCAGCATTTT. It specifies CATSEEQGSQPQHF.

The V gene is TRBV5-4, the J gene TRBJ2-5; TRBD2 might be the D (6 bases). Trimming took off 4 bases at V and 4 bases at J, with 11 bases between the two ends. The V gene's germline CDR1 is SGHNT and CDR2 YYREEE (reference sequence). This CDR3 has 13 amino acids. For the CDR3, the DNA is TGTGCCAGCAGCCAGACGGGAGTAGAGACCCAGTACTTC. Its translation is CASSQTGVETQYF. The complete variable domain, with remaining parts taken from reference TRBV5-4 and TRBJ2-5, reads ETGVTQSPTHLIKTRGQQVTLRCSSQSGHNTVSWYQQALGQGPQFIFQYYREEENGRGNFPPRFSGLQFPNYSSELNVNALELDDSALYLCASSQTGVETQYFGPGTRLLVL.